This T cell receptor beta chain came from a study of breast tumors, draining lymph nodes, adjacent tissues. Findings of the study overall: The data were judged consistent with most tumor T cells coming from lymph node and expanding in tumor. Tumor and nontumor repertoires were significantly more similar in luminal-like than in basal-like breast cancer.

The lymph nodes were axillary draining lymph nodes from breast cancer patients. V lost 7 bases and J 6 bases, leaving 21 bases between the germline ends. This CDR3 region has 15 residues. This clonotype was detected a few times. Its antigen is as yet unknown. TCRdb itself ran the multiplex PCR reads through MiXCR, one entry per CDR3 protein. The sample includes about 180,000 distinct CDR3 sequences, around a third of them seen just once. The sequence came from a female donor with breast cancer. Some clones in this sample may be carry-over from other donors' samples. Sequenced material: axillary lymph node tissue. The chain has TRBV12-3 or TRBV12-4 and TRBJ1-1; D remains unclear. This chain's CDR3 is CASTDVTQKGPEAFF. CDR3 coding DNA: TGTGCCAGCACCGATGTAACACAGAAAGGCCCTGAAGCTTTCTTT.